This passage covers 8 T cell receptor beta chains from one sample sequenced in a study of CD8+CD57+ T cells in acquired aplastic anemia (dated 2018 in TCRdb). The sample was run on an Illumina HiSeq 2000. Profiling of TCR beta VDJ combinations and CDR3 sequences used genomic DNA as the template. In-frame beta chains were kept once TCRdb had trimmed the public reads at Q25 with fastp and called clones with MiXCR. Each CDR3 protein appears once, grouped with its most common genes and DNA. The sample data list around 80,000 distinct CDR3 sequences, and under 80% of these were observed just once. More than 80% of the sample is taken by the ten largest. Patients chosen for sequencing had shown expansion of CD8+CD57+ cells by flow cytometry. Sequenced material: sorted CD4+, CD8+, or CD8+CD57+ T cells (not recorded which) from PBMCs. Every receptor here comes from a human donor with aplastic anemia.

This chain links TRBV20-1 with TRBJ1-1; no clear D. Germline loops: CDR1 DFQATT, CDR2 SNEGSKA (reference sequence). CDR3 size: 11 residues. Trimming stripped 3 bases from V and 7 bases from J, with 9 bases between. CDR3 sequence reads: CSARSVDEAFF. DNA for the CDR3: TGCAGTGCTAGGAGCGTGGATGAAGCTTTCTTT.

There are a few counts of this clonotype. This chain links TRBV12-3 or TRBV12-4 with TRBJ2-1; 10 bases match TRBD1. With V trimmed by 4 bases and J by 0 bases, 15 bases remained unmatched. The CDR3 contains 20 residues. The CDR3 here is CASSWVPGQGQESSYNEQFF. The CDR3 nucleotides read TGTGCCAGCAGTTGGGTCCCGGGACAGGGGCAGGAGAGCTCCTACAATGAGCAGTTCTTC.

The chain couples TRBV29-1 to TRBJ2-3; D is uncertain. V lost 1 base, J lost 6 bases, and 11 bases lay in between. This CDR3 is 13 amino acids long. Per the germline V gene, CDR1 is SQVTM and CDR2 is ANQGSEA. CDR3: CSVEGAAPDTQYF. Here the CDR3 DNA reads TGCAGCGTTGAAGGGGCGGCGCCCGATACGCAGTATTTT.

The chain couples TRBV2 to TRBJ1-5; 7 bases match TRBD1. The CDR3 has 16 residues. Trimming removed 7 bases from V and 6 bases from J; junction bases left unmatched: 15. Germline CDR1 SNHLY, CDR2 FYNNEI. The CDR3 DNA sequence: TGTGCCAGCACGGACGGGATAGGGGGCGCGACTCAGCCCCAGCATTTT. Protein: CASTDGIGGATQPQHF. The whole variable domain, filled in from reference TRBV2 and TRBJ1-5, reads EPEVTQTPSHQVTQMGQEVILRCVPISNHLYFYWYRQILGQKVEFLVSFYNNEISEKSEIFDDQFSVERPDGSNFTLKIRSTKLEDSAMYFCASTDGIGGATQPQHFGDGTRLSIL.

This clonotype was observed once. This chain connects TRBV29-1 to TRBJ1-4; D perhaps matches TRBD1 (6 bases). V shed 7 bases and J shed 10 bases, with 19 bases lying between them. The CDR3 contains 13 residues. Per the germline V gene, CDR1 is SQVTM and CDR2 is ANQGSEA. The CDR3 sequence: CSAEGRARGKLFF. CDR3 DNA sequence: TGCAGCGCCGAGGGCAGGGCCAGGGGAAAACTGTTTTTT. Supplemented by reference TRBV29-1 and TRBJ1-4, the full variable domain reads SAVISQKPSRDICQRGTSLTIQCQVDSQVTMMFWYRQQPGQSLTLIATANQGSEATYESGFVIDKFPISRPNLTFSTLTVSNMSPEDSSIYLCSAEGRARGKLFFGSGTQLSVL.

This clonotype has only a few counts. The chain carries TRBV15 and TRBJ2-1; D gene unclear. Germline assignment: CDR1 LNHNV and CDR2 YYDKDF (reference sequence). The V end lost 3 bases, the J end lost 2 bases, and 11 bases lay between the germline ends. This CDR3 spans 15 amino acids. The chain's CDR3 is CATSRTEEAYNEQFF. CDR3 sequence (DNA): TGTGCCACCAGCAGGACGGAAGAGGCCTACAATGAGCAGTTCTTC.

The chain carries TRBV4-2 and TRBJ2-5; D call uncertain. The CDR3 loop spans 12 amino acids. Per the germline V gene, CDR1 is LGHNA and CDR2 is YNFKEQ. V was cut by 4 bases and J by 6 bases, with 9 bases left in between. CDR3: CASSLTSQTQYF. In nucleotides, the CDR3 is TGTGCCAGCAGCCTCACCTCACAGACCCAGTACTTC.

The chain links TRBV2 to TRBJ2-5; 11 bases line up with TRBD2. Trimming took 4 bases from V and 5 from J; bases not matched to a gene: 6. Germline V CDR1 and CDR2: SNHLY, FYNNEI. The CDR3 has 15 amino acids. CDR3 amino acids: CASSALTSGVETQYF. The CDR3, as DNA: TGTGCCAGCAGTGCCCTGACTAGCGGGGTGGAGACCCAGTACTTC.